This T cell receptor (beta chain) stems from a study of T cells in Graves' hyperthyroidism and ophthalmopathy. Study-wide findings and caveats: From stable hyperthyroidism, ophthalmopathy was set apart by a 13 V-J model.

Using RNA transcripts as the source, TCR beta CDR3 regions were amplified. In the first-round RT-PCR of the TCR CDR3, the HTBI primer set was used. Using its own MiXCR run on the multiplex PCR reads, TCRdb lists one record per CDR3 protein. This repertoire shows more than 100,000 distinct CDR3 sequences, approximately 48% found once; its top ten account for roughly 26%. CDR3 length: 15 residues. CDR1 is MNHNS, CDR2 SASEGT, per germline. Comments on this clonotype: What it binds is not known. This CDR3 is missing its conserved last phenylalanine or tryptophan, likely due to a read error.

Aged 18 to 65, the patients had hyperthyroidism that was newly diagnosed and had lasted under 2 months. Each diagnosis was grounded in clinical symptoms, serum thyroxine and TRAb, thyroid ultrasound, and orbital computed tomography. The clonotype was recovered from a man aged 40-50 years with Graves' hyperthyroidism. The chain has TRBV6-1 and TRBJ2-7; D is uncertain. The sample consisted of blood. The CDR3 region has the DNA TGTGCCAGCGGTGAGTTCCCGCTAGTCGCCTACGAGCAGTACCTC. This encodes CASGEFPLVAYEQYL.